This passage covers 30 T cell receptor beta chains from one sample sequenced in a study of T cell clones after liver transplantation. Using immunoSEQ multiplex PCR, the repertoire was profiled, and TCRdb retains in-frame clones only, with some absent. The sample lists about 80,000 clones, 70% to 85% occurring once. Material: CD4+ T cells from blood, obtained approximately 3.5 years after liver transplant. The source of these receptors is a human patient who received a liver transplant. Part of the T cell pool may stem from the graft donor.

The chain has TRBV7-9 and TRBJ2-2; D not resolved. The length of the CDR3 is 14 residues. Looked up from germline, CDR1 is SEHNR and CDR2 is FQNEAQ (reference sequence). V lost 5 bases, J lost 4 bases, and 11 bases lay in between. The CDR3 region has the DNA TGTGCCAGCAGCCCCCAGGTCGGCACCGGGGAGCTGTTTTTT. Amino acid sequence: CASSPQVGTGELFF.

This chain connects TRBV19 to TRBJ2-3; D tentatively reads TRBD1 or TRBD2 (5 bases each). Germline-derived CDR1 and CDR2 are LNHDA and SQIVND (reference sequence). The CDR3 is 17 residues long. Trimming left V 0 bases short and J 4 bases short, with 17 bases between. The CDR3 DNA sequence: TGTGCCAGTAGTATAGATCGGGGACCCCCGGTCGCAGATACGCAGTATTTT. Its protein is CASSIDRGPPVADTQYF.

This clone was seen more than once but under ten times. The chain recombines TRBV28 with TRBJ1-5, with D perhaps TRBD1 (5 bases). The length of the CDR3 is 15 residues. The V end lost 8 bases, the J end lost 4 bases, and 18 bases lay between the germline ends. Per germline, CDR1 MDHEN and CDR2 SYDVKM. In DNA, the CDR3 is TGTGCCAGCCTTTCCTTAGGGGCAGTAAATCAGCCCCAGCATTTT. It codes for CASLSLGAVNQPQHF.

The rearrangement links TRBV5-1 to TRBJ2-1; no firm D call. The V gene's germline CDR1 is SGHRS and CDR2 YFSETQ. Trimming pared 0 bases from V and 0 bases from J, leaving 4 bases between. This CDR3 is 14 amino acids long. CDR3 amino acids: CASSLESSYNEQFF. CDR3 sequence (DNA): TGCGCCAGCAGCTTGGAAAGCTCCTACAATGAGCAGTTCTTC.

The chain is built from TRBV19 and TRBJ2-5; TRBD2 aligns across 11 bases. The CDR3 totals 18 residues. Trimming removed 4 bases from V and 2 bases from J; junction bases left unmatched: 12. The germline V gene encodes CDR1 LNHDA and CDR2 SQIVND (reference sequence). The CDR3 here is CASSTWVAGGRNQETQYF. CDR3 DNA sequence: TGTGCCAGTAGTACCTGGGTAGCGGGAGGGCGAAATCAAGAGACCCAGTACTTC.

In its sample, this clone was seen once. The rearrangement joins TRBV2 to TRBJ1-4, with TRBD1 as a possible D gene (5 bases). The germline CDR1 and CDR2 sequences are SNHLY and FYNNEI. V was pared by 4 bases and J by 0 bases, with 15 bases between. This CDR3 contains 17 residues. The CDR3 spells CASSGPTEIATNEKLFF. The CDR3 nucleotides are TGTGCCAGCAGTGGCCCGACAGAAATCGCAACTAATGAAAAACTGTTTTTT.

The genes are TRBV11-2 and TRBJ2-2; 7 nucleotides line up with TRBD1. CDR1 SGHAT and CDR2 FQNNGV come from the germline V gene. This CDR3 has 16 amino acids. J gave up 6 bases and V 5 bases, and 12 bases lay outside the gene matches. CDR3 sequence reads: CASSPRPGQRAGELFF. In DNA, the CDR3 is TGTGCCAGCAGCCCCAGACCGGGACAGAGGGCCGGGGAGCTGTTTTTT.

V gene TRBV5-6 combines with J gene TRBJ2-3; either TRBD1 or TRBD2 may fit D (5 bases each). Germline lookup yields CDR1 SGHDT and CDR2 YYEEEE. This CDR3 has 15 amino acids. The V end lost 0 bases, the J end lost 4 bases, and 12 bases lay between the germline ends. The CDR3, as DNA: TGTGCCAGCAGCTTGGGACCCCTGGGGGCAGATACGCAGTATTTT. Protein: CASSLGPLGADTQYF.

With regard to this clone: At one boundary the junction diverges from the germline segment, which might be a read error. The chain uses TRBV7-6 and TRBJ2-1; 12 bases agree with TRBD2. This CDR3 comprises 15 residues. CDR1 SGHVS and CDR2 FNYEAQ come from the germline V gene. CDR3 sequence (DNA): TGTGCCAGCAGCCTAGCGGGAGGGCTTCAAAATGAGCAGTTCTTC. Translating it yields CASSLAGGLQNEQFF.

This sequence joins TRBV4-1 and TRBJ1-1; D ambiguous. This CDR3 comprises 14 residues. Trimming stripped 4 bases from V and 3 bases from J, with 12 bases between. The germline V gene encodes CDR1 MGHRA and CDR2 YSYEKL. In DNA form, the CDR3 reads TGCGCCAGCAGCCCGAGGTGGCGGGACACTGAAGCTTTCTTT. Translated: CASSPRWRDTEAFF.

This chain uses TRBV9 with TRBJ2-1, with 9 bases lining up with TRBD2. This CDR3 has 17 amino acids. CDR1 and CDR2 from the germline V gene are SGDLS and YYNGEE. The V gene end was trimmed by 4 bases and the J gene end by 0 bases; junction bases not matched to a gene: 8. The CDR3 DNA follows: TGTGCCAGCAGCACCACTAGCGGGCTTAGCTCCTACAATGAGCAGTTCTTC. Translated, it gives CASSTTSGLSSYNEQFF. Full variable domain (outside the CDR3, taken from reference TRBV9 and TRBJ2-1): DSGVTQTPKHLITATGQRVTLRCSPRSGDLSVYWYQQSLDQGLQFLIQYYNGEERAKGNILERFSAQQFPDLHSELNLSSLELGDSALYFCASSTTSGLSSYNEQFFGPGTRLTVL.

This rearrangement joins TRBV7-2 to TRBJ2-7; 8 bases line up with TRBD2. V dropped 5 bases and J dropped 1; count of bases not matched to a gene: 7. Germline lookup yields CDR1 SGHTA and CDR2 FQGNSA. This CDR3 has 15 amino acids. CDR3 in DNA: TGTGCCAGCAGCGCCGGGGGACTAGGGTCCTACGAGCAGTACTTC. Its protein product is CASSAGGLGSYEQYF.

The V and J genes are TRBV28 and TRBJ2-7, with 10 bases that match TRBD1. Unmatched junction bases numbered 11, after V lost 9 bases and J lost 3 bases. This CDR3 is built from 15 residues. Germline assignment: CDR1 MDHEN and CDR2 SYDVKM. CDR3 sequence (DNA): TGTGCCAGTCGGGACAGGGGAGTAATCCGCTACGAGCAGTACTTC. This encodes CASRDRGVIRYEQYF.

This sequence joins TRBV29-1 and TRBJ1-1; D remains ambiguous. The V end was cut by 5 bases, the J end by 2 bases, with 12 bases between. The germline gives CDR1 SQVTM, CDR2 ANQGSEA. CDR3 size: 13 residues. CDR3 in DNA: TGCAGCGTTCATCCCGGGCCTAACACTGAAGCTTTCTTT. This translates into CSVHPGPNTEAFF.

The chain combines TRBV5-1 with TRBJ2-1; 9 nucleotides align to TRBD2. The CDR3 contains 15 residues. Unmatched junction bases numbered 3, after V lost 1 base and J lost 4 bases. Germline CDR1 SGHRS, CDR2 YFSETQ. The CDR3 DNA is TGCGCCAGCAGCTTGACCCTAGCGGGATACAATGAGCAGTTCTTC. It yields the protein CASSLTLAGYNEQFF.

The chain links TRBV6-1 to TRBJ2-1; 7 nucleotides agree with TRBD2. V shed 0 bases, J shed 2 bases, and the junction held 4 bases outside the gene matches. This CDR3 spans 16 amino acids. Germline CDR1 is MNHNS and CDR2 is SASEGT. The CDR3 region is CASSEAWREPYNEQFF. In nucleotides, the CDR3 is TGTGCCAGCAGTGAAGCTTGGCGGGAGCCCTACAATGAGCAGTTCTTC.

The genes are TRBV28 and TRBJ1-2; a weak D match, TRBD1 (6 bases). The CDR3 totals 15 residues. The germline CDR1 and CDR2 sequences are MDHEN and SYDVKM. V gave up 3 bases and J gave up 2 bases, with 13 bases separating them. CDR3 coding DNA: TGTGCCAGCAGTTTGGTGGCTCAGGGGAACTATGGCTACACCTTC. This translates into CASSLVAQGNYGYTF.

This clone was observed a handful of times. The chain employs TRBV7-6 and TRBJ1-1; perhaps TRBD1 as D (5 bases). V was trimmed by 0 bases and J by 0 bases, leaving 14 bases between them. The CDR3 has 17 residues. CDR1 is SGHVS and CDR2 is FNYEAQ in the germline V gene. CDR3 region: CASSLAPLSGLNTEAFF. As DNA, the CDR3 is TGTGCCAGCAGCTTAGCCCCCCTGTCAGGGCTGAACACTGAAGCTTTCTTT.

Worth noting for this clone: Other DNA sequences in this sample translate to the same CDR3. The rearrangement uses TRBV10-2 and TRBJ1-2, with 7 bases matching TRBD1. CDR1 WSHSY and CDR2 SAAADI come from the germline V gene. The CDR3 has 13 residues. V gave up 4 bases and J gave up 3 bases; unmatched junction bases: 2. CDR3 sequence: CASSGTGDYGYTF. The CDR3 bases are TGCGCCAGCAGTGGGACAGGCGACTATGGCTACACCTTC.

This clone appeared a few times. The same CDR3 can be traced to other DNA sequences in this sample. The chain is built from TRBV18 and TRBJ2-5; no firm D call. Per the germline V gene, CDR1 is KGHSH and CDR2 is LQKENI. Trimming took 3 bases from V and 1 from J, leaving 0 bases between them. The length of the CDR3 is 11 residues. The CDR3 sequence is CASSPQETQYF. The CDR3 DNA reads as TGTGCCAGCTCACCCCAAGAGACCCAGTACTTC.

This chain links TRBV19 with TRBJ1-5; D possibly corresponds to TRBD1 (6 bases). CDR3 length: 15 amino acids. V was clipped by 5 bases and J by 0 bases, with 11 bases between them. From germline, CDR1 is LNHDA and CDR2 SQIVND (reference sequence). For the CDR3, the DNA is TGTGCCAGTAGTGGAGGACAGCTTAGCAATCAGCCCCAGCATTTT. Amino acids: CASSGGQLSNQPQHF.

This clone was counted a few times. CDR3 sequence reads: CASRVGSTDYNEQFF. The DNA of the CDR3 is TGTGCCAGCAGAGTCGGCTCGACAGATTACAATGAGCAGTTCTTC. The rearrangement uses TRBV28 and TRBJ2-1, with D possibly matching TRBD1 (5 bases). Germline V gene data show CDR1 as MDHEN and CDR2 as SYDVKM. Trimming cost V 6 bases and J 4 bases, with 16 bases left between them. The CDR3 totals 15 residues. Full variable domain (remainder filled in from reference TRBV28 and TRBJ2-1): DVKVTQSSRYLVKRTGEKVFLECVQDMDHENMFWYRQDPGLGLRLIYFSYDVKMKEKGDIPEGYSVSREKKERFSLILESASTNQTSMYLCASRVGSTDYNEQFFGPGTRLTVL.

The chain joins TRBV18 to TRBJ1-3; D gene unclear. The V gene lost 1 base and the J gene lost 0 bases, with 13 bases spanning the gap. This CDR3 has 17 residues. The germline V gene encodes CDR1 KGHSH and CDR2 LQKENI. In DNA, the CDR3 is TGTGCCAGCTCACCACGCGTCGCGGACTACTCTGGAAACACCATATATTTT. Protein product: CASSPRVADYSGNTIYF.

The rearrangement links TRBV19 to TRBJ1-1, with 9 bases fitting TRBD1. This CDR3 spans 14 amino acids. The germline V gene encodes CDR1 LNHDA and CDR2 SQIVND (reference sequence). V lost 8 bases and J lost 0; bases outside the gene matches: 4. For the CDR3, the DNA is TGTGCCAGTGCTACAGGGGGCCTGAACACTGAAGCTTTCTTT. This translates into CASATGGLNTEAFF. Full variable domain (outside the CDR3, taken from reference TRBV19 and TRBJ1-1): DGGITQSPKYLFRKEGQNVTLSCEQNLNHDAMYWYRQDPGQGLRLIYYSQIVNDFQKGDIAEGYSVSREKKESFPLTVTSAQKNPTAFYLCASATGGLNTEAFFGQGTRLTVV.

This sequence joins TRBV5-1 and TRBJ1-3; weak D call: TRBD1 (5 bases). The CDR3 is 15 residues long. V lost 1 base to trimming and J lost 4 bases, with 12 bases between them. CDR1 SGHRS and CDR2 YFSETQ come from the germline V gene. The CDR3 loop is CASSLPGSTGNTIYF. DNA of the CDR3: TGCGCCAGCAGCTTGCCAGGGAGTACGGGAAACACCATATATTTT.

This rearrangement joins TRBV6-1 to TRBJ2-7, with D tentatively TRBD1 (6 bases). Deletions cut 4 bases from V and 1 base from J, with 14 bases between. Germline V gene sequence: CDR1 MNHNS, CDR2 SASEGT. The CDR3 loop spans 15 amino acids. CDR3 nucleotides: TGTGCCAGCAGTGGGAAGGGAACAGGGTCCTACGAGCAGTACTTC. Translation: CASSGKGTGSYEQYF.

The rearrangement links TRBV11-2 to TRBJ2-4, with 8 bases matching TRBD2. Trimming cost V 1 base and J 6 bases; bases outside gene matches: 5. Germline V gene sequence: CDR1 SGHAT, CDR2 FQNNGV. CDR3 length: 15 amino acids. The CDR3 loop is CASSLAGGAINIQYF. The DNA for the CDR3 is TGTGCCAGCAGCTTAGCCGGGGGGGCGATAAACATTCAGTACTTC.

V usage is TRBV28 and J usage is TRBJ2-6; D gene uncertain. Per germline, CDR1 MDHEN and CDR2 SYDVKM. The V gene lost 7 bases and the J gene lost 2 bases, with 6 bases spanning the gap. This CDR3 region has 13 residues. CDR3 sequence (DNA): TGTGCCAGCACCTCCCCTGGGGCCAACGTCCTGACTTTC. This codes for CASTSPGANVLTF.

The V gene is TRBV25-1, the J gene TRBJ1-1; D gene ambiguous. CDR3 length: 14 residues. The V gene lost 1 base and the J gene lost 3 bases, with 9 bases spanning the gap. CDR1 and CDR2 from the germline V gene are MGHDK and SYGVNS. This CDR3 is CASSESVGYTEAFF. In DNA, the CDR3 is TGTGCCAGCAGTGAATCCGTAGGGTACACTGAAGCTTTCTTT.

This chain joins TRBV5-1 and TRBJ2-1, with a possible D match to TRBD2 (5 bases). The germline V and J ends were trimmed by 0 bases and 9 bases, with 19 bases remaining between them. Germline V CDR1 and CDR2: SGHRS, YFSETQ. There are 16 residues in the CDR3. The CDR3 loop is CASSLDSVLASGEQFF. For the CDR3, the DNA is TGCGCCAGCAGCTTGGATTCGGTCCTAGCTTCTGGTGAGCAGTTCTTC.